This T cell receptor beta chain was recorded in a study of cytomegalovirus exposure and HLA in healthy donors. Vbeta (60) and Jbeta (13) primers were used in the PCR. The protocol was immunoSEQ multiplex PCR, while the TCRdb copy is restricted to in-frame clones and leaves out a portion. The repertoire holds tens of thousands of clones, with 70% to 80% as singletons. Regarding the study as a whole: A later analysis linked fewer than 20,000 TCR beta sequences to HLA alleles at 0.05 false discovery rate. Links to common viral pathogens appeared, in a later analysis, for several of the most significant clusters.

Remarks on this clone: The antigen remains undetermined.

The clonotype was recovered from a man in his fifties or sixties in good health and CMV-seronegative. Source material: PBMCs.

CDR3 coding DNA: TGTGCCGGACGACAGGGTCTTGATCGCTACACCTTC. Translated: CAGRQGLDRYTF. The chain joins TRBV6-1 to TRBJ1-2; 7 bases are shared with TRBD1. Germline V gene lookup returns CDR1 MNHNS and CDR2 SASEGT. The ends lost 11 bases at V and 9 bases at J; junction bases unmatched: 12. This CDR3 contains 12 residues.